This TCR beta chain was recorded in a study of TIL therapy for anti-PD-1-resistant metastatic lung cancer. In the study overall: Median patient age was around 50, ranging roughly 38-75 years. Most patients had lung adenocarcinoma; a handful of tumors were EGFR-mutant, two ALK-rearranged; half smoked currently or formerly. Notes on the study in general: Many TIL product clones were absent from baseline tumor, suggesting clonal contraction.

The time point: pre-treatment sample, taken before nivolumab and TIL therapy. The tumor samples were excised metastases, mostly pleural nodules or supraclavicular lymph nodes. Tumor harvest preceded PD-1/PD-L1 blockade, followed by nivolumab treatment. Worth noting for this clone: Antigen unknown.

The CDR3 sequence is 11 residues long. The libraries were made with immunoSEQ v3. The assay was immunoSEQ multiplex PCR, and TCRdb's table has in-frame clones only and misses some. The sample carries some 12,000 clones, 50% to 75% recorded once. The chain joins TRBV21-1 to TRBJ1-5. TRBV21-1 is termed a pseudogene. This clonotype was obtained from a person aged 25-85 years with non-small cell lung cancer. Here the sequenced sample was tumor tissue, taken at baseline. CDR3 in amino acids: CASSTHQPQHF. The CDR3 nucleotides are TGTGCCAGCAGCACACATCAGCCCCAGCATTTT.